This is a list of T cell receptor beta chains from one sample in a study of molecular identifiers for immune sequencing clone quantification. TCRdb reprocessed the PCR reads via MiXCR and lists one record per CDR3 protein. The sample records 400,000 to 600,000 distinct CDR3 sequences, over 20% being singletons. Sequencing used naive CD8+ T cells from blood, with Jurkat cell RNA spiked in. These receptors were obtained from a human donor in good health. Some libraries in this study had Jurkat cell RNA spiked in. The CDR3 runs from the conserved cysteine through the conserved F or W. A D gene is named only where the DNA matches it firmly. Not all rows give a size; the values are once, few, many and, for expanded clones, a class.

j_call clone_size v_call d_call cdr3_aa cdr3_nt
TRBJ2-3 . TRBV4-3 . CASSQYPGLQDTQYF TGCGCCAGCAGCCAATACCCGGGACTCCAGGATACGCAGTATTTT
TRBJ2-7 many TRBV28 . CASRIPGHLYF TGTGCCAGCAGGATACCGGGACACCTTTACTTC
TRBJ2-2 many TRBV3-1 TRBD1 CASSPGQSGELFF TGTGCCAGCAGCCCGGGACAGTCCGGGGAGCTGTTTTTT
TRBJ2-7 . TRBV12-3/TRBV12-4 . CVSSLQGTYEQYF TGTGTCAGCAGTCTACAGGGTACCTACGAGCAGTACTTC
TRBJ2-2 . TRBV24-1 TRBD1 CATSDWDRVGDTGELFF TGTGCCACCAGTGACTGGGACAGGGTAGGGGACACCGGGGAGCTGTTTTTT
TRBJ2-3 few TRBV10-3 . CAISESVDGSSTDTQYF TGTGCCATCAGTGAGTCGGTCGACGGCTCTAGCACAGATACGCAGTATTTT
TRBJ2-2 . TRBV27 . CASSYSGPRGNTGELFF TGTGCCAGCAGTTATTCTGGGCCCCGGGGGAACACCGGGGAGCTGTTTTTT
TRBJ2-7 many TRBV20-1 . CSANRENSYEQYF TGCAGTGCTAACCGGGAAAATTCCTACGAGCAGTACTTC
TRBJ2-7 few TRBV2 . CASSPSGGVTYEQYF TGTGCCAGCAGCCCGTCCGGTGGCGTAACCTACGAGCAGTACTTC
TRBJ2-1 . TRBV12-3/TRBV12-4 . CAGSLDDRYNEQFF TGTGCCGGCAGTTTAGACGACAGGTACAATGAGCAGTTCTTC
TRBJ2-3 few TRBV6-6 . CASRHESDTQYF TGTGCCAGCCGACACGAATCAGATACGCAGTATTTT
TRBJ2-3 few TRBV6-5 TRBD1 CASSYGQGADTQYF TGTGCCAGCAGTTACGGCCAGGGGGCAGATACGCAGTATTTT
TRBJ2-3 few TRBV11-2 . CASSLGDSLNTDTQYF TGTGCCAGCAGCTTAGGTGATAGCTTGAACACAGATACGCAGTATTTT
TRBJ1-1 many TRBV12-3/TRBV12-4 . CASSSTRAFF TGTGCCAGCAGTTCGACGCGGGCTTTCTTT
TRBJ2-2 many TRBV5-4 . CASSKAGELFF TGTGCCAGCAGTAAGGCCGGGGAGCTGTTTTTT
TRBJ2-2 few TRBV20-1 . CSARDRTTNTGELFF TGCAGTGCTAGAGACAGAACCACGAACACCGGGGAGCTGTTTTTT
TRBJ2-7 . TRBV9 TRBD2 CASSLQGSGRVHEQYF TGTGCCAGCAGCCTCCAGGGTAGCGGGAGGGTCCACGAGCAGTACTTC
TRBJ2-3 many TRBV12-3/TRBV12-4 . CASSSDLVTQYF TGTGCCAGCAGTTCCGACCTCGTTACGCAGTATTTT
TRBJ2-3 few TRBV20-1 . CSARETSTGLADTQYF TGCAGTGCTAGGGAGACCTCTACAGGGTTGGCAGATACGCAGTATTTT
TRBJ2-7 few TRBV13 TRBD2 CASSPGRSGGEQYF TGTGCCAGCAGTCCCGGTCGGTCGGGGGGCGAGCAGTACTTC
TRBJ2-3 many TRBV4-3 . CASSQDKADTQYF TGCGCCAGCAGCCAAGACAAAGCGGATACGCAGTATTTT
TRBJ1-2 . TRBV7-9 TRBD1 CASSSTGTGFWREDYSYTF TGTGCCAGCAGCAGTACCGGGACAGGGTTTTGGAGAGAAGACTATAGCTACACCTTC
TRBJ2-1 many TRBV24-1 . CATSDIGVSGNEQFF TGTGCCACCAGTGATATTGGTGTATCGGGTAATGAGCAGTTCTTC
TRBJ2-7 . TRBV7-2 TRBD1 CAGSFLPHRGSEQYF TGTGCCGGCAGCTTTCTTCCTCACAGGGGTAGCGAGCAGTACTTC
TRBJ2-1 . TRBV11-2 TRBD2 CASSSLPGLDASGSYNEQFF TGTGCCAGCAGCTCCCTCCCGGGACTAGATGCGTCCGGCTCCTACAATGAGCAGTTCTTC
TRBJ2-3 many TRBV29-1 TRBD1 CSAWTGFTDTQYF TGCAGCGCCTGGACAGGTTTCACAGATACGCAGTATTTT
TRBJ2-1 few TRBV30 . CAWSVPGEQFF TGTGCCTGGAGTGTTCCCGGTGAGCAGTTCTTC
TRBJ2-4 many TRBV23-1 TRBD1 CASRLDRALNIQYF TGCGCCAGCAGACTTGACAGGGCTTTAAACATTCAGTACTTC
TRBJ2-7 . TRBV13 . CASSPPSNIPEQYF TGTGCCAGCAGCCCCCCCTCGAATATTCCCGAGCAGTACTTC
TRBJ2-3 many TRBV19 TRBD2 CASFSGLAGGIDTQYF TGTGCCAGTTTCTCTGGACTAGCGGGAGGCATAGATACGCAGTATTTT
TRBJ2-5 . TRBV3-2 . CASSHPPSQETQYF TGTGCCAGCAGCCACCCACCTAGCCAAGAGACCCAGTACTTC
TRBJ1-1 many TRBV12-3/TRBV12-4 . CASSFSPRYMNTEAFF TGTGCCAGCAGTTTTTCCCCCAGGTACATGAACACTGAAGCTTTCTTT
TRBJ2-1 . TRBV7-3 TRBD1 CASSLIGQALYNEQFF TGTGCCAGCAGCTTAATAGGACAGGCTTTATACAATGAGCAGTTCTTC
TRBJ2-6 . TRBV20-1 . CSAVEDDEVGPGANVLTF TGCAGTGCGGTAGAGGACGACGAAGTAGGACCTGGGGCCAACGTCCTGACTTTC
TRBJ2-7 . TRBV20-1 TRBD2 CSARSGLDHEQYF TGCAGTGCTAGATCAGGACTAGACCACGAGCAGTACTTC
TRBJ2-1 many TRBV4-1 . CASSHRAGAVAEQFF TGCGCCAGCAGCCATCGAGCCGGGGCCGTGGCGGAGCAGTTCTTC
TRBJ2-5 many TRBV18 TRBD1 CASSPPNWTGRETQYF TGTGCCAGCTCACCACCGAACTGGACAGGGAGGGAGACCCAGTACTTC
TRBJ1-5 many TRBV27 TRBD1 CASSWTGVSNQPQHF TGTGCCAGCAGTTGGACAGGAGTCAGCAATCAGCCCCAGCATTTT
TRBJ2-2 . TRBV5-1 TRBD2 CASSQWTSGSIGTGELFF TGCGCCAGCAGCCAATGGACTAGCGGGAGCATCGGCACCGGGGAGCTGTTTTTT
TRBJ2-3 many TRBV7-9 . CASSSDWTDTQYF TGTGCCAGCAGTTCGGACTGGACAGATACGCAGTATTTT
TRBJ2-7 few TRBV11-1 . CASSLPQGYHEQYF TGTGCCAGCAGCTTACCACAGGGTTATCACGAGCAGTACTTC